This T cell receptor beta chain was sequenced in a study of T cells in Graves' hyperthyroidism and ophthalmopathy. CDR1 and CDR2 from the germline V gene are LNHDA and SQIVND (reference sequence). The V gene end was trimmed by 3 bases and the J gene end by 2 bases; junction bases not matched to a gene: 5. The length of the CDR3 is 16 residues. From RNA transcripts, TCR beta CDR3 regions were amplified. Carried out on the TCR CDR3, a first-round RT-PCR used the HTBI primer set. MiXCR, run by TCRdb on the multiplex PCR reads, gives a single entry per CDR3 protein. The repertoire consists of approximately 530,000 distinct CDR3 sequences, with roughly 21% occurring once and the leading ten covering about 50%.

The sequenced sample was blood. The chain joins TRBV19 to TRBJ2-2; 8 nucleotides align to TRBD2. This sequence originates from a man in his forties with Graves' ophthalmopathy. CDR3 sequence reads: CASSMPGGGNTGELFF. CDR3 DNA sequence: TGTGCCAGTAGTATGCCGGGGGGGGGAAACACCGGGGAGCTGTTTTTT.